Sequencing of this TCR beta chain was carried out in a study of T-cell memory formation after mild COVID-19. Study in general: In these data, TCR clusters were largely donor specific.

Libraries for TCRalpha and TCRbeta carried sample barcodes and unique molecular identifiers via 5'RACE. In TCRdb, the 5' RACE reads were re-called with MiXCR into one record per CDR3 protein. This table has 95,000 to 120,000 distinct CDR3 sequences, roughly 19% appearing once. The TCR sequence derives from a man aged 18 to 30 who had mild COVID-19 (a few samples of this study predate the infection). Cell type and time point are not known. The specimen sequenced was PBMCs or a T cell subset sorted from them (not recorded which).

CDR3 DNA: TGTGCCAGCAGTTTATTGGGGGCCCAAGCTTTCTTT. Translation gives CASSLLGAQAFF. The chain carries TRBV12-3 or TRBV12-4 and TRBJ1-1; weak D call: TRBD1 (6 bases). The CDR3 is made up of 12 amino acids. V was shortened by 2 bases and J by 9 bases, with 10 bases between the two germline ends.